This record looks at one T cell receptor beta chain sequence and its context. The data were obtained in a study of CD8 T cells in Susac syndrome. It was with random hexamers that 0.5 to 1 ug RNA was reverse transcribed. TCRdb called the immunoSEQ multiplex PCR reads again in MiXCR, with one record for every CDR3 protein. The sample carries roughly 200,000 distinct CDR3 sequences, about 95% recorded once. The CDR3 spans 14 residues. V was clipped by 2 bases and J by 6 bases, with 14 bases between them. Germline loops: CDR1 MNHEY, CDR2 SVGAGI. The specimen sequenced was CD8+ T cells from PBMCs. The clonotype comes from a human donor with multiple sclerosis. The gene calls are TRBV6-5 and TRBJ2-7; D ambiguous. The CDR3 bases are TGTGCCAGCAGTTACGCCGGGTTTTCATCCGAGCAGTACTTC. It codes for CASSYAGFSSEQYF.